This T cell receptor beta chain comes out of a study of metastatic and nonmetastatic thyroid tumors. There are 12 residues in the CDR3. The germline V gene has CDR1 SNHLY and CDR2 FYNNEI. The V end was cut by 6 bases, the J end by 7 bases, with 11 bases between. TCRdb reassembled clones from the PCR reads with MiXCR. Among about 18,000 clones listed, roughly 29% were seen once. There were no patients who had received any treatment before thyroid surgery. The chain links TRBV2 to TRBJ2-3; D gene uncertain. Sequences were obtained from tumor tissue. The TCR comes from a male donor with papillary thyroid cancer or a benign thyroid nodule (not recorded which). Some clones in this sample may be carry-over from other donors' samples. The CDR3 sequence: CASRTGLNTQYF. The CDR3 DNA sequence: TGTGCCAGCAGGACCGGGCTTAATACGCAGTATTTT. Combining the CDR3 with reference TRBV2 and TRBJ2-3 gives the whole variable domain EPEVTQTPSHQVTQMGQEVILRCVPISNHLYFYWYRQILGQKVEFLVSFYNNEISEKSEIFDDQFSVERPDGSNFTLKIRSTKLEDSAMYFCASRTGLNTQYFGPGTRLTVL.